There are a few counts of the clone carrying this TCR beta chain. This record belongs to a study of T cells in Graves' hyperthyroidism and ophthalmopathy. The V end was cut by 2 bases, the J end by 5 bases, with 13 bases between. The CDR3 is 15 amino acids. Germline V gene sequence: CDR1 MGHRA, CDR2 YSYEKL. Lactation, pregnancy, other autoimmune disease or uncontrolled infection led to exclusion of patients. Clinicians diagnosed patients from clinical symptoms, serum thyroxine and TRAb, thyroid ultrasound and orbital computed tomography. Amplification targeted TCR beta CDR3 regions from RNA transcripts. HTBI primers were employed in a first-round RT-PCR of the TCR CDR3. TCRdb used MiXCR to reprocess the multiplex PCR reads, holding one entry per CDR3 protein. The sample gives 600,000 or so distinct CDR3 sequences, over 12% of which show up once; 7% to 9% is in the top ten.

This chain joins TRBV4-1 and TRBJ1-5; no definite D call. Input material: blood. The TCR comes from a woman aged 18-29 years with Graves' ophthalmopathy. CDR3 nucleotide sequence: TGCGCCAGCAGCCAAAGGGAGGGCGTAGATCAGCCCCAGCATTTT. This gives the protein CASSQREGVDQPQHF.